These T cell receptor beta chains were read from a single sample in a study of CD8+ T cells in alopecia areata. Sequencing was performed with immunoSEQ multiplex PCR; in TCRdb, only in-frame clones are kept and a portion is missing. The table includes around 100,000 clones, roughly three fifths detected once. Sequencing used CD4+ T cells sorted from blood, obtained at week 24, from a patient treated with tofacitinib. Receptor source: a human donor with alopecia areata. Each CDR3 is given without its conserved first and last residue. A D gene is named only where the DNA matches it firmly.

j_call: TRBJ2-4
d_call: TRBD1
v_call: TRBV11-2
cdr3_aa: ASSLDGTGTQNIQY

j_call: TRBJ1-6
d_call: NA
v_call: TRBV10-3
cdr3_aa: ALRFADNSPLH

j_call: TRBJ1-4
d_call: NA
v_call: TRBV18
cdr3_aa: ASSPFLTVGGEKLF

j_call: TRBJ1-1
d_call: NA
v_call: TRBV27
cdr3_aa: ASSFQGSSTEAF

j_call: TRBJ2-5
d_call: NA
v_call: TRBV7-9
cdr3_aa: AASTGGAEGETQY

j_call: TRBJ2-3
d_call: TRBD1
v_call: TRBV7-2
cdr3_aa: ASSSGQGASDTQY

j_call: TRBJ2-6
d_call: NA
v_call: TRBV1
cdr3_aa: TSRGDKSSGANVLT

j_call: TRBJ2-3
d_call: NA
v_call: TRBV5-1
cdr3_aa: ASSARLAGATDTQY

j_call: TRBJ2-3
d_call: NA
v_call: TRBV7-2
cdr3_aa: ASSLMSDTQY

j_call: TRBJ1-6
d_call: NA
v_call: TRBV25-1
cdr3_aa: ASSDSGGTYNSPLH

j_call: TRBJ1-5
d_call: NA
v_call: TRBV10-3
cdr3_aa: AISGKWDQPQH

j_call: TRBJ2-3
d_call: TRBD1
v_call: TRBV5-6
cdr3_aa: ASSLMTGYPDTQY

j_call: TRBJ1-2
d_call: NA
v_call: TRBV7-9
cdr3_aa: ASSTSNDVSSGYT

j_call: TRBJ2-5
d_call: TRBD1
v_call: TRBV5-4
cdr3_aa: ASSPDPTGWRETQY

j_call: TRBJ2-7
d_call: NA
v_call: TRBV5-1
cdr3_aa: ASSFGRGTSYEQY

j_call: TRBJ2-2
d_call: NA
v_call: TRBV10-3
cdr3_aa: AIRGLANTGELF

j_call: TRBJ1-6
d_call: NA
v_call: TRBV18
cdr3_aa: ASSPIGVGSPLH

j_call: TRBJ2-1
d_call: TRBD1
v_call: TRBV4-3
cdr3_aa: ASSRDRLYNEQF

j_call: TRBJ2-3
d_call: NA
v_call: TRBV7-9
cdr3_aa: ASSLATVAGGTDTQY

j_call: TRBJ2-5
d_call: NA
v_call: TRBV6-5
cdr3_aa: ASSLYLQETQY